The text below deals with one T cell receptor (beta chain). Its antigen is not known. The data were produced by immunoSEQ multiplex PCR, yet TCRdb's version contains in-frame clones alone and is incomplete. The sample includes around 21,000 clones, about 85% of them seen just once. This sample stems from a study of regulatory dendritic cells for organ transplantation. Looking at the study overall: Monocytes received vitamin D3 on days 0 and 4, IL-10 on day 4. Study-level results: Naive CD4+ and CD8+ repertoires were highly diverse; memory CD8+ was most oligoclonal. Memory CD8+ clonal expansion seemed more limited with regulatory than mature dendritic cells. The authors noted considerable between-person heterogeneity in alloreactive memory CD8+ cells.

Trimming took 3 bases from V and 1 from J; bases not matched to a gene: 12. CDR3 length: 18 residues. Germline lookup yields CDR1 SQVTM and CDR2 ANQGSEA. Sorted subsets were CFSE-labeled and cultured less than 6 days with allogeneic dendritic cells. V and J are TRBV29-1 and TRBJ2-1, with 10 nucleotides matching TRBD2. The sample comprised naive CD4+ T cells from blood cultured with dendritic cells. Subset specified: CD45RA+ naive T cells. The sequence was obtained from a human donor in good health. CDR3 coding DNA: TGCAGCGTTGAGTTGCTCTCTAGCGGGAGTGCTTCCTACAATGAGCAGTTCTTC. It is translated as CSVELLSSGSASYNEQFF.